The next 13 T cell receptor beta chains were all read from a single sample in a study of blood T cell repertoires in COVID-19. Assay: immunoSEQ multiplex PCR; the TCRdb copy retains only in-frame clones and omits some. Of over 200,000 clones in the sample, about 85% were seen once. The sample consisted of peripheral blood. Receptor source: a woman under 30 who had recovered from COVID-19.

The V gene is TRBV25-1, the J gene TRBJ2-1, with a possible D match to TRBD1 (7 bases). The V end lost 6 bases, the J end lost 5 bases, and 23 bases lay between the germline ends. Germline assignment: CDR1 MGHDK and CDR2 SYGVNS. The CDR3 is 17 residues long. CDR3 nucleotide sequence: TGTGCCAGCAGGTTGTCAGTTCGGAGGGGGCAACACAATGAGCAGTTCTTC. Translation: CASRLSVRRGQHNEQFF.

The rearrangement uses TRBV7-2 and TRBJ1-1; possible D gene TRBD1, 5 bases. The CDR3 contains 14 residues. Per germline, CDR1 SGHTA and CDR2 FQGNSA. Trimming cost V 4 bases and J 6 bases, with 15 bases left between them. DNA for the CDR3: TGTGCCAGCAGCTCCGCCCGCGGGGCCGCTGAAGCTTTCTTT. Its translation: CASSSARGAAEAFF.

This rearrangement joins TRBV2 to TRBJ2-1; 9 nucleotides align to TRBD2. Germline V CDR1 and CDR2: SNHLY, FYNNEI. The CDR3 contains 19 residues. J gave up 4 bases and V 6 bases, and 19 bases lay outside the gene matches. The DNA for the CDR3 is TGTGCCAGCAGCCCCGGGGTAGCGGGAGTCCCCCCCCTTTACAATGAGCAGTTCTTC. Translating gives CASSPGVAGVPPLYNEQFF.

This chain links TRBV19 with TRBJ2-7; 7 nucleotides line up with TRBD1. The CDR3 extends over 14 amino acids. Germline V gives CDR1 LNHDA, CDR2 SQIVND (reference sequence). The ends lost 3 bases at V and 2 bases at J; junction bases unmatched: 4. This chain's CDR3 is CASSIRDSAYEQYF. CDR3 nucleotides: TGTGCCAGTAGTATCCGGGACAGCGCCTACGAGCAGTACTTC.

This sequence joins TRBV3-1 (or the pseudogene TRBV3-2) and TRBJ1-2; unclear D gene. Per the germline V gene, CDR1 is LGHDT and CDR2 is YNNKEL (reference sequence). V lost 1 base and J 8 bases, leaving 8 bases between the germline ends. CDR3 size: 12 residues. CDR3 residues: CASSQGGGGYTF. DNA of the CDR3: TGTGCCAGCAGCCAAGGGGGAGGCGGCTACACCTTC.

The CDR3 DNA reads as TGTGCCTGGAGCGTTCAGGGGGCGAACATTCAGTACTTC. It specifies CAWSVQGANIQYF. The chain uses TRBV30 and TRBJ2-4, with 8 positions matching TRBD1. CDR1 is GTSNPN, CDR2 SVGIG, per germline (reference sequence). V shed 3 bases and J 7 bases; nucleotides not matched to a gene: 5. CDR3 length: 13 amino acids.

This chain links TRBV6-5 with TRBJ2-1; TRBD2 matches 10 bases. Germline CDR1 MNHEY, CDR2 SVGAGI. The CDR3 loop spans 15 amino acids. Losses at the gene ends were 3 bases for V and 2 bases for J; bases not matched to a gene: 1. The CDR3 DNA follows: TGTGCCAGCAGTTATAGCGGGAGGACCTACAATGAGCAGTTCTTC. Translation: CASSYSGRTYNEQFF.

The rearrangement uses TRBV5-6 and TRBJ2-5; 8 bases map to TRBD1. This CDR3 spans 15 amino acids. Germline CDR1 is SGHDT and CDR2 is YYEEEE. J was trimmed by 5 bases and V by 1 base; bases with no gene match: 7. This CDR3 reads CASSLPGQEWETQYF. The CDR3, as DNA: TGTGCCAGCAGCTTGCCGGGACAGGAGTGGGAGACCCAGTACTTC.

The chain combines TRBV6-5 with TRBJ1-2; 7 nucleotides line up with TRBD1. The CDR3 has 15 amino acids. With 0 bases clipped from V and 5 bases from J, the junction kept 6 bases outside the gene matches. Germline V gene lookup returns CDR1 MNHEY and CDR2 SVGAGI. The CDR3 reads CASSYSRGPRYGYTF. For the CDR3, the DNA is TGTGCCAGCAGTTACTCAAGGGGGCCAAGATATGGCTACACCTTC.

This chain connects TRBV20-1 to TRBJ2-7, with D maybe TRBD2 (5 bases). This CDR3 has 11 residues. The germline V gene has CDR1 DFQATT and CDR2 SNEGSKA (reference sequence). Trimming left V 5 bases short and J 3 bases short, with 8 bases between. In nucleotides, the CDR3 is TGCAGTGCTTCGACTAACTACGAGCAGTACTTC. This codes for CSASTNYEQYF.

The CDR3 DNA is TGTGCCAGTAGTGCGTGGAATTCACCCCTCCACTTT. It translates to CASSAWNSPLHF. The chain links TRBV19 to TRBJ1-6, with D unresolved. The V and J ends lost 5 bases and 7 bases respectively, with 6 bases between them. The CDR3 covers 12 residues. Per germline, CDR1 LNHDA and CDR2 SQIVND (reference sequence).

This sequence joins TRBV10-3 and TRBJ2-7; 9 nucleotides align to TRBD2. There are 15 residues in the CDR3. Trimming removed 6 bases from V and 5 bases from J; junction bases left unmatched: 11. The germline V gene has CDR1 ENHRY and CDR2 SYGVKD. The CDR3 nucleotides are TGTGCCATCAGAGACCTACTAGCGGGTAACAACGAGCAGTACTTC. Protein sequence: CAIRDLLAGNNEQYF.

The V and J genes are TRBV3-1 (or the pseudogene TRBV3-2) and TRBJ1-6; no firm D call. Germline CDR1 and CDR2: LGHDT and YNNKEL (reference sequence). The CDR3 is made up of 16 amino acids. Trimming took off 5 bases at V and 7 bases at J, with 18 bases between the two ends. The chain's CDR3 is CASSWPARAGNSPLHF. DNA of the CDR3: TGTGCCAGCAGCTGGCCGGCGAGGGCGGGCAATTCACCCCTCCACTTT.